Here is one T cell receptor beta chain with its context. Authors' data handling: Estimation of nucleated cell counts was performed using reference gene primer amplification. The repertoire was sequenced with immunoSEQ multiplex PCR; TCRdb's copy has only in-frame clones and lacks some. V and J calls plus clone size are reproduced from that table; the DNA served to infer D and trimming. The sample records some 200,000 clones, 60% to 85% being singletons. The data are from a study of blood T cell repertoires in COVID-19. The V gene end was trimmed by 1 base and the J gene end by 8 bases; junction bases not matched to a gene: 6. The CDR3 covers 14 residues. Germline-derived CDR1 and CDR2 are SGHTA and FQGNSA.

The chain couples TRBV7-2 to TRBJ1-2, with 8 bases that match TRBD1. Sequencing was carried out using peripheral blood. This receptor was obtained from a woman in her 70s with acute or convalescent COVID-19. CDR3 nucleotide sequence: TGTGCCAGCAGCTTAGAGTCAGGGGGCTACGGCTACACCTTC. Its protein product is CASSLESGGYGYTF.